Below, 4 T cell receptor beta chains from the same sample are listed, as sequenced in a study of blood T cells in healthy people across ages. The use of a sample-barcoded 5' primer and a J-beta primer mix characterized a second PCR of roughly 6 to 11 cycles. TCRdb re-derived calls from the 5' RACE reads in MiXCR, one entry per CDR3 protein. The data contain about 970,000 distinct CDR3 sequences, approximately 50% of them singletons. The material sequenced was blood. Receptor source: a woman in her fifties or sixties in good health.

This clonotype was seen only a few times. V usage is TRBV20-1 and J usage is TRBJ2-3, with 9 bases matching TRBD2. V dropped 8 bases and J dropped 1; count of bases not matched to a gene: 4. The CDR3 extends over 13 amino acids. Germline-derived CDR1 and CDR2 are DFQATT and SNEGSKA (reference sequence). Here the CDR3 reads CSSEREGTDTQYF. Here the CDR3 DNA reads TGCAGTTCCGAGCGGGAGGGCACAGATACGCAGTATTTT.

This chain connects TRBV30 to TRBJ2-7; no firm D call. There are 13 residues in the CDR3. Germline CDR1 reads GTSNPN; CDR2 reads SVGIG (reference sequence). V lost 0 bases and J lost 0, with 6 bases in between. The CDR3 bases are TGTGCCTGGAGTGTTACGTACTCCTACGAGCAGTACTTC. It yields the protein CAWSVTYSYEQYF.

The V gene is TRBV4-3, the J gene TRBJ1-2, with TRBD1 as a possible D gene (5 bases). CDR3 length: 15 amino acids. V was trimmed by 0 bases and J by 3 bases, leaving 11 bases between them. CDR1 and CDR2 from the germline V gene are LGHNA and YSLEER. The CDR3 here is CASSQDRGDYYGYTF. The CDR3 DNA reads as TGCGCCAGCAGCCAAGATCGTGGGGACTACTATGGCTACACCTTC.

The chain recombines TRBV5-1 with TRBJ2-2; D is perhaps TRBD1 or TRBD2 (5 bases each). This CDR3 has 14 amino acids. The germline V and J ends were trimmed by 6 bases and 4 bases, with 13 bases remaining between them. The germline gives CDR1 SGHRS, CDR2 YFSETQ. CDR3 region: CASNGGEGTGELFF. In nucleotides, the CDR3 is TGCGCCAGCAATGGGGGAGAGGGCACCGGGGAGCTGTTTTTT.